This T cell receptor (beta chain) was recovered during a study of cytomegalovirus exposure and HLA in healthy donors. Overall study findings and caveats: Most of the TCR beta V segments (in an earlier analysis) were productive either about 87% or about 30% of the time.

The PCR employed 60 Vbeta primers together with 13 Jbeta primers. The assay was immunoSEQ multiplex PCR, and TCRdb's table has in-frame clones only and misses some. This sample has 120,000 or so clones, with around 76% found just once. As for this clone: Its antigen is not identified.

The CDR3 has 14 residues. The germline gives CDR1 SNHLY, CDR2 FYNNEI. V gave up 6 bases and J gave up 4 bases; unmatched junction bases: 5. The sample comprised PBMCs. The clonotype was recovered from a man between 60 and 75 years old in good health and CMV-seropositive. This chain connects TRBV2 to TRBJ1-1, with 10 bases lining up with TRBD1. DNA for the CDR3: TGTGCCAGCAGATTCCGGACAGGGGGCACTGAAGCTTTCTTT. Translation gives CASRFRTGGTEAFF.